This TCR beta chain was found in a study of blood T cell repertoires in COVID-19. Profiling relied on immunoSEQ multiplex PCR, and the TCRdb table lists in-frame clones only, not all of them. This table has some 300,000 clones, approximately 86% appearing once. V shed 6 bases and J shed 5 bases, with 17 bases lying between them. Germline values: CDR1 MNHEY, CDR2 SMNVEV (reference sequence). The CDR3 length is 16 residues. Sample: peripheral blood. V gene TRBV27 combines with J gene TRBJ1-6; D is ambiguous. This sequence was found in a woman in her 70s with COVID-19, enrolled during active disease. CDR3 in amino acids: CASSLGWFRNNSPLHF. The CDR3 bases are TGTGCCAGCAGCCTAGGCTGGTTTCGGAATAATTCACCCCTCCACTTT.